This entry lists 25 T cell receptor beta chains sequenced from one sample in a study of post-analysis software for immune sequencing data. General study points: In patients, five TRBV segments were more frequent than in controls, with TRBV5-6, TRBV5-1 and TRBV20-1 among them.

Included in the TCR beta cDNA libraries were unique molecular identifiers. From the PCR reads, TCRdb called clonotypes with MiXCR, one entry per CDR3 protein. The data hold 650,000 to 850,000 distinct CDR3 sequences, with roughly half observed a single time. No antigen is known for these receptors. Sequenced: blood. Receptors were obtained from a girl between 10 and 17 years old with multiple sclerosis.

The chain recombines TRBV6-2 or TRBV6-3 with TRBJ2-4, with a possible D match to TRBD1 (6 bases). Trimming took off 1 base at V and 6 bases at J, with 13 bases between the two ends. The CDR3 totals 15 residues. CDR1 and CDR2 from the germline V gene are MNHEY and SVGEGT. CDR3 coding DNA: TGTGCCAGCAGTTACTACAAAGGGGGTGGAAACATTCAGTACTTC. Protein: CASSYYKGGGNIQYF.

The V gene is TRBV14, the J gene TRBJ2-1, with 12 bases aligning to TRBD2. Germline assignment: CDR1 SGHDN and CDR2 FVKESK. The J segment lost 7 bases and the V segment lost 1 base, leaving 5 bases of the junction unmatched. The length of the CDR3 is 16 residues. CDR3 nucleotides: TGTGCCAGCAGCCAAGCGACTAGCGGGAGTAAAAATGAGCAGTTCTTC. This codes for CASSQATSGSKNEQFF. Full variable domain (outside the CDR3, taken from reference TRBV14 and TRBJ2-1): EAGVTQFPSHSVIEKGQTVTLRCDPISGHDNLYWYRRVMGKEIKFLLHFVKESKQDESGMPNNRFLAERTGGTYSTLKVQPAELEDSGVYFCASSQATSGSKNEQFFGPGTRLTVL.

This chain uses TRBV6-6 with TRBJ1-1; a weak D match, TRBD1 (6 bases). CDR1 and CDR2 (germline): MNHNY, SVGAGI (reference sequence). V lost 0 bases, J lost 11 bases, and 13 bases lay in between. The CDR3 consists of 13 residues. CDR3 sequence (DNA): TGTGCCAGCAGTTACTCTACAGGGTCCGCCGCTTTCTTT. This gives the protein CASSYSTGSAAFF.

DNA for the CDR3: TGCAGTGCCGGCCCCTCTTTGAACACTGAAGCTTTCTTT. Amino acids: CSAGPSLNTEAFF. The rearrangement uses TRBV20-1 and TRBJ1-1; D unclear. From germline, CDR1 is DFQATT and CDR2 SNEGSKA (reference sequence). Deletions cut 6 bases from V and 0 bases from J, with 11 bases between. CDR3 length: 13 residues.

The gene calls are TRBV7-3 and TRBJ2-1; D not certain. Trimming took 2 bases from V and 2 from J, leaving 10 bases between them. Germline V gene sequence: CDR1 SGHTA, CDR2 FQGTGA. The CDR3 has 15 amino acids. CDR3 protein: CASSLDGETYNEQFF. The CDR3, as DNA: TGTGCCAGCAGCTTAGACGGTGAGACCTACAATGAGCAGTTCTTC.

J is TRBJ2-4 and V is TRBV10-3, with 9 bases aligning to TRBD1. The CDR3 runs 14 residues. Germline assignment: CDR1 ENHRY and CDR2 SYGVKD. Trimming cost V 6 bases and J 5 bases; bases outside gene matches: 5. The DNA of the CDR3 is TGTGCCATCAGCGAGACAGGGGGGGAAAACATTCAGTACTTC. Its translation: CAISETGGENIQYF.

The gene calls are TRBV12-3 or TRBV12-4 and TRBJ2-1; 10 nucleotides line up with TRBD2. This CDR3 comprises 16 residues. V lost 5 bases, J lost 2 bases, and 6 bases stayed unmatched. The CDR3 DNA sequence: TGTGCCAGCAGTGCCCTAACTAGCGGGACCTACAATGAGCAGTTCTTC. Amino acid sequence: CASSALTSGTYNEQFF.

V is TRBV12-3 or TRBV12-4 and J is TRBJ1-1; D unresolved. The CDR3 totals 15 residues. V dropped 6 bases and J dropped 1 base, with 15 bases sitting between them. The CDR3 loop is CASSTFERQNTEAFF. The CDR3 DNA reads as TGTGCCAGCAGCACGTTTGAGCGCCAGAACACTGAAGCTTTCTTT.

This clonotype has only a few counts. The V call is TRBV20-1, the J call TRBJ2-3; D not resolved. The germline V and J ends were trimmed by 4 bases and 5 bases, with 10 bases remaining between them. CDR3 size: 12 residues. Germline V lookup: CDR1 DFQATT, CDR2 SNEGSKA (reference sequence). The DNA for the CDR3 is TGCAGTGCTACCCCGGACGGAGATACGCAGTATTTT. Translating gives CSATPDGDTQYF.

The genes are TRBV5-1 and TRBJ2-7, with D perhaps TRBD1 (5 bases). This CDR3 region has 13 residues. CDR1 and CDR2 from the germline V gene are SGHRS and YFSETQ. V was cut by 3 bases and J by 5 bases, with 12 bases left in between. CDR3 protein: CASSWTRINEQYF. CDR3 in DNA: TGCGCCAGCAGCTGGACACGAATTAACGAGCAGTACTTC.

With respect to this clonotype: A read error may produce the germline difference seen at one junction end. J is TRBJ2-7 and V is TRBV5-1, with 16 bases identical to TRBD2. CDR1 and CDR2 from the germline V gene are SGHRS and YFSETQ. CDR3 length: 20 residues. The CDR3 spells CACSLTGTSGRDSFSYEQYF. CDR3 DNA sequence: TGCGCCTGCAGCTTAACCGGGACTAGCGGGAGGGACTCCTTCTCCTACGAGCAGTACTTC.

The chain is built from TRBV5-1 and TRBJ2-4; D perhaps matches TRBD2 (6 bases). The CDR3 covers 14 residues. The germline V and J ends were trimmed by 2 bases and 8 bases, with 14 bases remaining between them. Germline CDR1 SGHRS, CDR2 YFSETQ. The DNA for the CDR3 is TGCGCCAGCAGCTTCGGGGGAATTGAAGACATTCAGTACTTC. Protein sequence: CASSFGGIEDIQYF.

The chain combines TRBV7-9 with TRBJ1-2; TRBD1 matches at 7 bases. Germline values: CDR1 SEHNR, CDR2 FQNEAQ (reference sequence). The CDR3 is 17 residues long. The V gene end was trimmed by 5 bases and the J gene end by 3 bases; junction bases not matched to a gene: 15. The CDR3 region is CASSPRSRQGMDYGYTF. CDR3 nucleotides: TGTGCCAGCAGCCCGCGGAGCCGACAGGGTATGGACTATGGCTACACCTTC. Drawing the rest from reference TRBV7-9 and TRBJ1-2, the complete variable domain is DTGVSQNPRHKITKRGQNVTFRCDPISEHNRLYWYRQTLGQGPEFLTYFQNEAQLEKSRLLSDRFSAERPKGSFSTLEIQRTEQGDSAMYLCASSPRSRQGMDYGYTFGSGTRLTVV.

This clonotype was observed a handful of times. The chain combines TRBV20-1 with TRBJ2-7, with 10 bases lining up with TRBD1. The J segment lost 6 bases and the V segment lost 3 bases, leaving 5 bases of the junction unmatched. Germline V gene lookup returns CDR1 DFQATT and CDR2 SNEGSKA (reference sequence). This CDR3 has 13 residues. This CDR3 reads CSASGQGDGEQYF. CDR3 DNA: TGCAGTGCTAGTGGACAGGGGGATGGCGAGCAGTACTTC.

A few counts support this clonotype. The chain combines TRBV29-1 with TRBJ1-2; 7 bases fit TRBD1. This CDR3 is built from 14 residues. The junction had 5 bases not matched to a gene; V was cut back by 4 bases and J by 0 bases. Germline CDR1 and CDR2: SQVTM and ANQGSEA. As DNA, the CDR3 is TGCAGCGTTGGGCGGGACAGAGCTAACTATGGCTACACCTTC. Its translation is CSVGRDRANYGYTF.

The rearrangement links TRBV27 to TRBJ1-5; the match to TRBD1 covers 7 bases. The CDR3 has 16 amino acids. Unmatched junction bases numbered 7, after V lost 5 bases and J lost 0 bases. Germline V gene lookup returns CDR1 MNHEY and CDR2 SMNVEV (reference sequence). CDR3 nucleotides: TGTGCCAGCAGTCTTACGGGACAGTCTAGCAATCAGCCCCAGCATTTT. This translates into CASSLTGQSSNQPQHF.

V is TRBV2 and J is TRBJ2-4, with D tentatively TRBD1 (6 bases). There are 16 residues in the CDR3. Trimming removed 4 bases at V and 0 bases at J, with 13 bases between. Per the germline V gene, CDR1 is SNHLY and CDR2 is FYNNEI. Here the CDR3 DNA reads TGTGCCAGCAGTGCCGGGACATCTCTAGCCAAAAACATTCAGTACTTC. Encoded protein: CASSAGTSLAKNIQYF. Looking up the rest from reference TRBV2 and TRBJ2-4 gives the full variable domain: EPEVTQTPSHQVTQMGQEVILRCVPISNHLYFYWYRQILGQKVEFLVSFYNNEISEKSEIFDDQFSVERPDGSNFTLKIRSTKLEDSAMYFCASSAGTSLAKNIQYFGAGTRLSVL.

The CDR3 loop reads CASSGRQLFSGANVLTF. The CDR3 region has the DNA TGTGCCAGCAGTGGCAGACAGCTATTCTCTGGGGCCAACGTCCTGACTTTC. V usage is TRBV12-3 or TRBV12-4 and J usage is TRBJ2-6, with a weak D call TRBD1 (5 bases). The CDR3 is made up of 17 amino acids. V shed 5 bases and J shed 0 bases, with 14 bases lying between them.

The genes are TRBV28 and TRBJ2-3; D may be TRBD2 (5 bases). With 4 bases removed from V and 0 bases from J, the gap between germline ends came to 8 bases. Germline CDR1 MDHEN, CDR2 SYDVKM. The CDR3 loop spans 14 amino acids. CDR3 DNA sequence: TGTGCCAGCAGTTCGGCGGGTAGCACAGATACGCAGTATTTT. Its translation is CASSSAGSTDTQYF.

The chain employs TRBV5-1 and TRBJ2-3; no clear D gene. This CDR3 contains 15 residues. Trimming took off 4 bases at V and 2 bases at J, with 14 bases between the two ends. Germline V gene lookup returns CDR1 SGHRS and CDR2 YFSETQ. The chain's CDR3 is CASSIPSITTDTQYF. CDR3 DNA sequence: TGCGCCAGCAGCATACCCTCCATAACCACAGATACGCAGTATTTT.

The CDR3 bases are TGTGCCAGCAGCTTGAGAGCGGGAGTCGCCGAGCAGTACTTC. Its translation: CASSLRAGVAEQYF. V and J are TRBV5-8 and TRBJ2-7, with 8 bases that match TRBD2. The length of the CDR3 is 14 residues. Trimming cost V 1 base and J 6 bases; bases outside gene matches: 6. The V gene's germline CDR1 is SGHTS and CDR2 YDEGEE.

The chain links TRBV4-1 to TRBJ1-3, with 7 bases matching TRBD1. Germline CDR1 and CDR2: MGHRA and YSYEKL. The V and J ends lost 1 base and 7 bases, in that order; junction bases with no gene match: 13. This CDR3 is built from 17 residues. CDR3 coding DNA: TGCGCCAGCAGCCAAGTAAGAACAGGGGCCTCAGGGAACACCATATATTTT. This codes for CASSQVRTGASGNTIYF.

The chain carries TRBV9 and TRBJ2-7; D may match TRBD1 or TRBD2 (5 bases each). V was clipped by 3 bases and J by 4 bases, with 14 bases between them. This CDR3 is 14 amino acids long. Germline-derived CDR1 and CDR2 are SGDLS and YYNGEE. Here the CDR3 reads CASSGGIFGYEQYF. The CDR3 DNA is TGTGCCAGCAGCGGGGGGATTTTCGGTTACGAGCAGTACTTC.

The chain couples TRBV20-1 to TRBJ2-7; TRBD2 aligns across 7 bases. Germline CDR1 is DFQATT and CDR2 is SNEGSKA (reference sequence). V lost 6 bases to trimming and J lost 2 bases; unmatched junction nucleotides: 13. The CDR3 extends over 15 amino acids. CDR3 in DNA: TGCAGTGCCCCGGCCCTCGGGGGGAATACCTACGAGCAGTACTTC. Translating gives CSAPALGGNTYEQYF.

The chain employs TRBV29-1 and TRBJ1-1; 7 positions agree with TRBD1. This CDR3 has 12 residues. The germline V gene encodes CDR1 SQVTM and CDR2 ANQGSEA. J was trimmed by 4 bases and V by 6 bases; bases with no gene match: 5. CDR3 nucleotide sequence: TGCAGCGTCAACCGACAGGGCACTGAAGCTTTCTTT. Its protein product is CSVNRQGTEAFF.